This T cell receptor beta chain was documented in a study of CD8 T cells in Susac syndrome. Study-level results: The number of individuals included in the study's TCR sequencing and HLA analysis was acknowledged as relatively small.

This CDR3 has 15 amino acids. Losses at the gene ends were 1 base for V and 1 base for J; bases not matched to a gene: 1. CDR1 is LGHNA and CDR2 is YNFKEQ in the germline V gene. A quantity of roughly 0.5 to 1 ug RNA underwent reverse transcription using random hexamers. By means of immunoSEQ multiplex PCR, TCR beta CDR3 spanning 54 Vbeta and 13 Jbeta underwent amplification. TCRdb recomputed calls from the immunoSEQ multiplex PCR reads with MiXCR, one row per CDR3 protein. The profile shows about 250,000 distinct CDR3 sequences, just under 95% of them singletons. CD8+ and CD4+ blood T cells underwent TCR beta sequencing. It was negative isolation that provided the CD8+ and CD4+ T cells, whereas TEMRA cells were enriched by FACS. Points on this clonotype: The target antigen is unknown.

The chain carries TRBV4-2 and TRBJ2-3, with TRBD2 matching 8 bases. Sequencing was carried out using CD4+ T cells from PBMCs. This sequence was found in a human donor with multiple sclerosis. CDR3 coding DNA: TGTGCCAGCAGCCAAGGTAGCGGGGGCACAGATACGCAGTATTTT. This translates into CASSQGSGGTDTQYF.